These 7 T cell receptor beta chains were all obtained from the same sample, sequenced in a study of OX40 agonist ivuxolimab in advanced cancers. The library relied on the immunoSEQ multiplex PCR assay. Here the immuneACCESS table is served through TCRdb, limited to in-frame sequences with V and J called. Missing clones are a known gap in these copies; in checked studies unresolved V genes cover under half, and the rest lacks a known reason. This sample is represented by about 58,000 clones; around 89% of them were singletons. The ten biggest clones cover approximately 13% of the sample. This material consisted of CD4+ or CD8+ T cells sorted from blood, taken in a trial of the OX40 agonist ivuxolimab. Every receptor here comes from an adult with an advanced solid tumor such as melanoma, head and neck, liver or kidney cancer.

V is TRBV5-5 and J is TRBJ1-5; 7 nucleotides align to TRBD1. CDR3 length: 14 residues. J was trimmed by 9 bases and V by 0 bases; bases with no gene match: 6. CDR1 and CDR2 (germline): SGHKS, YYEKEE (reference sequence). CDR3 coding DNA: TGTGCCAGCAGCTTGGTAGCAGGGGGGCGGCCCCAGCATTTT. As protein: CASSLVAGGRPQHF.

CDR3 in DNA: TGTGCCATCAGTGAGTCGGGGAGCGGGGAGCTGTTTTTT. It specifies CAISESGSGELFF. The rearrangement uses TRBV10-3 and TRBJ2-2; the D gene is possibly TRBD2 (5 bases). The germline V and J ends were trimmed by 0 bases and 7 bases, with 6 bases remaining between them. The length of the CDR3 is 13 residues. Germline V gives CDR1 ENHRY, CDR2 SYGVKD.

This chain uses TRBV30 with TRBJ2-1, with TRBD2 matching over 8 bases. V dropped 2 bases and J dropped 15; count of bases not matched to a gene: 9. The length of the CDR3 is 12 residues. Germline-derived CDR1 and CDR2 are GTSNPN and SVGIG (reference sequence). The CDR3 DNA sequence: TGTGCCTGGAGTCCTGGGACTAGTTATAGGTTCTTC. It encodes CAWSPGTSYRFF. The variable domain in full, with the rest retrieved from reference TRBV30 and TRBJ2-1, is SQTIHQWPATLVQPVGSPLSLECTVEGTSNPNLYWYRQAAGRGLQLLFYSVGIGQISSEVPQNLSASRPQDRQFILSSKKLLLSDSGFYLCAWSPGTSYRFFGPGTRLTVL.

This chain uses TRBV6-1 with TRBJ2-7; D call uncertain. Germline V gene data show CDR1 as MNHNS and CDR2 as SASEGT. V dropped 2 bases and J dropped 6 bases, with 14 bases sitting between them. The length of the CDR3 is 14 residues. In DNA, the CDR3 is TGTGCCAGCAGTGAAATTGGTTCTACGCCCGAGCAGTACTTC. This sequence encodes CASSEIGSTPEQYF.

The genes are TRBV19 and TRBJ2-3; 9 nucleotides line up with TRBD2. CDR3 size: 16 residues. J gave up 3 bases and V 5 bases, and 9 bases lay outside the gene matches. Germline V gene lookup returns CDR1 LNHDA and CDR2 SQIVND (reference sequence). The CDR3 reads CASSPTGLAMTDTQYF. The DNA for the CDR3 is TGTGCCAGTAGTCCGACCGGACTAGCGATGACAGATACGCAGTATTTT.

V gene TRBV6-1 combines with J gene TRBJ2-7; maybe TRBD1 (6 bases). The CDR3 spans 17 residues. CDR1 is MNHNS, CDR2 SASEGT, per germline. V dropped 2 bases and J dropped 6 bases, with 23 bases sitting between them. The CDR3 bases are TGTGCCAGCAGTGAACTGTGGAGACAGGTGATACAGGGCGAGCAGTACTTC. This gives the protein CASSELWRQVIQGEQYF.

This clone was picked up a small number of times. This chain uses TRBV19 with TRBJ1-5; D is undetermined. Germline V gene sequence: CDR1 LNHDA, CDR2 SQIVND (reference sequence). CDR3 length: 14 residues. V lost 0 bases to trimming and J lost 3 bases, with 6 bases between them. CDR3 bases: TGTGCCAGTAGTATAGATCTGAACAATCAGCCCCAGCATTTT. This sequence encodes CASSIDLNNQPQHF.